The entry below gives a single T cell receptor (beta chain) sequence along with its context. Its specificity is not known. Researchers ran the PCR with 60 Vbeta and 13 Jbeta primers. Assay: immunoSEQ multiplex PCR; the TCRdb copy retains only in-frame clones and omits some. The sample has roughly 160,000 clones; roughly 80% are singletons. These data originate in a study of cytomegalovirus exposure and HLA in healthy donors. This CDR3 is built from 13 residues. CDR1 SNHLY and CDR2 FYNNEI come from the germline V gene. With 9 bases clipped from V and 5 bases from J, the junction kept 5 bases outside the gene matches. Study findings and constraints: V- and J-gene trimming in TCR beta was tied to a missense DCLRE1C variant by an analysis performed later. The study designated about 180 TCR beta chains cytomegalovirus-associated. Most likely, a cluster of highly shared sequence variants arose as a sequencing artifact. In a later analysis, CMV-associated beta chains were mostly HLA-associated, it appeared.

The receptor's source is a boy between 2 and 10 years old in good health and CMV-seronegative. Sequencing was carried out using PBMCs. The chain employs TRBV2 and TRBJ2-1; 9 positions match TRBD2. CDR3 region: CARRLADDNEQFF. The DNA for the CDR3 is TGTGCCAGAAGACTAGCGGATGACAATGAGCAGTTCTTC.